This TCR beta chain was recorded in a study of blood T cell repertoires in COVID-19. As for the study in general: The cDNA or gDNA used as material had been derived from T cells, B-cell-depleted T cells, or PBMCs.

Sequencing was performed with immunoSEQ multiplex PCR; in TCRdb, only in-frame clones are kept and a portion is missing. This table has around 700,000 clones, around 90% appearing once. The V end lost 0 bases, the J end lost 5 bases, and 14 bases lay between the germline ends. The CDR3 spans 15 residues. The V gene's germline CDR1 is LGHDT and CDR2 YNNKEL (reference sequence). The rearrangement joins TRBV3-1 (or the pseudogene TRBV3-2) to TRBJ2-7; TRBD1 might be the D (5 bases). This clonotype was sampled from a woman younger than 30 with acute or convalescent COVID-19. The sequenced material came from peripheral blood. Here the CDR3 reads CASSQEGLRRDEQYF. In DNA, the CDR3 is TGTGCCAGCAGCCAAGAGGGGCTGCGCCGTGACGAGCAGTACTTC.